The clone carrying this T cell receptor beta chain has only a few counts. Its antigen is still unknown. TCRdb reprocessed the RT-PCR reads via MiXCR and lists one record per CDR3 protein. The profile shows about 520,000 distinct CDR3 sequences, 25% of them singletons. The sample belongs to a study of response to subunit inactivated influenza vaccine. General study findings and limits: The authors suggested that every seasonal influenza vaccination recruits few new T cells.

This CDR3 comprises 19 residues. Trimming removed 4 bases from V and 2 bases from J, with 25 bases in between. In germline, CDR1 is ENHRY, CDR2 SYGVKD. The TCR sequence derives from a man in his fifties who received an inactivated influenza vaccine. The specimen comprised CD4+ T cells sorted from PBMCs, sampled around 5 days after vaccination. The V call is TRBV10-3, the J call TRBJ2-3; D may be TRBD1 (7 bases). This CDR3 is CAISVRDRDLQQLTDTQYF. The CDR3 region has the DNA TGTGCCATCAGTGTGCGGGACAGAGATTTACAACAGCTCACAGATACGCAGTATTTT.